The entry below gives a single T cell receptor (beta chain) sequence along with its context. TCRdb's table, derived via immunoSEQ multiplex PCR, lists solely in-frame clones and lacks some. Of around 300,000 clones in the sample, 83% are singletons; the top ten hold 8% to 10%. This entry comes from a study of blood T cell repertoires in COVID-19. The CDR3 extends over 16 amino acids. V was shortened by 3 bases and J by 3 bases, with 21 bases between the two germline ends. Germline CDR1 and CDR2: GTSNPN and SVGIG (reference sequence). The chain recombines TRBV30 with TRBJ2-7, with D tentatively TRBD1 (7 bases). This receptor was identified in a woman between 45 and 60 years old who had recovered from COVID-19. Input material: peripheral blood. CDR3 nucleotides: TGTGCCTGGAGATCACCGGGGGCGACAGGGTTCTACGAGCAGTACTTC. This encodes CAWRSPGATGFYEQYF.